These 5 T cell receptor beta chains were all obtained from the same sample, sequenced in a study of T cell repertoires in cytomegalovirus infection. One entry per CDR3 protein, called by TCRdb with MiXCR from the reads. The table includes approximately 130,000 distinct CDR3 sequences, approximately 8.8% detected once. The specimen sequenced was PBMCs. The receptors stem from a human donor in good health (CMV status not recorded). Some clones in this sample may be carry-over from other donors' samples.

V gene TRBV12-3 or TRBV12-4 combines with J gene TRBJ1-2; D not certain. The germline V and J ends were trimmed by 2 bases and 8 bases, with 6 bases remaining between them. CDR3 length: 11 residues. The CDR3 DNA sequence: TGTGCCAGCAGTTTAATGGGGGGCTACACCTTC. Translating it yields CASSLMGGYTF.

In its sample, this clonotype was seen many times. V and J are TRBV15 and TRBJ1-2; 8 bases fit TRBD1. CDR1 and CDR2 (germline): LNHNV, YYDKDF (reference sequence). This CDR3 contains 16 residues. Germline trimming cut 1 base from V and 3 bases from J; bases unmatched to any gene: 7. The CDR3 DNA reads TGTGCCACCAGCAGAGGCATGGGACAGGAGGACTATGGCTACACCTTC. Its translation: CATSRGMGQEDYGYTF.

This clonotype was seen at least ten times. This chain joins TRBV20-1 and TRBJ2-3, with D hard to call. The CDR3 sequence is 16 residues long. CDR1 and CDR2 from the germline V gene are DFQATT and SNEGSKA (reference sequence). Trimming pared 6 bases from V and 3 bases from J, leaving 22 bases between. This CDR3 reads CSAPGRLQPATDTQYF. CDR3 nucleotide sequence: TGCAGTGCCCCCGGTCGACTCCAGCCAGCGACAGATACGCAGTATTTT.

This clonotype was seen at least ten times. The chain is built from TRBV2 and TRBJ1-2; no reliable D call. Germline assignment: CDR1 SNHLY and CDR2 FYNNEI. The V end lost 3 bases, the J end lost 7 bases, and 9 bases lay between the germline ends. This CDR3 is 12 amino acids long. The CDR3 sequence is CASSEDGIGYTF. The CDR3 DNA sequence: TGTGCCAGCAGTGAGGACGGGATTGGCTACACCTTC.

The chain is built from TRBV5-1 and TRBJ2-5, with D possibly being TRBD2 (6 bases). V was shortened by 0 bases and J by 0 bases, with 12 bases between the two germline ends. This CDR3 spans 16 amino acids. Germline V gives CDR1 SGHRS, CDR2 YFSETQ. DNA for the CDR3: TGCGCCAGCAGCTTGGGGACCGGGAGCAACCAAGAGACCCAGTACTTC. The encoded protein is CASSLGTGSNQETQYF.